The 8 T cell receptor beta chains below all came from one sample that was sequenced in a study of shared clonotypes between healthy human individuals. TCRdb keeps only in-frame clones here, not all; method: immunoSEQ multiplex PCR. Counted here are some 980,000 clones, over 60% occurring once; the ten biggest clones make up approximately 1.5%. Sequencing was carried out using memory CD4+ T cells sorted from blood. Noted subset: CD45RA-negative fraction. The receptors shown here come from a man younger than 35 in good health.

The chain recombines TRBV6-5 with TRBJ1-1, with D perhaps TRBD1 (6 bases). Germline lookup yields CDR1 MNHEY and CDR2 SVGAGI. CDR3 length: 15 residues. V was shortened by 2 bases and J by 4 bases, with 14 bases between the two germline ends. The CDR3 DNA reads TGTGCCAGCAGTTACGAGAGGGGGGGAAGCACTGAAGCTTTCTTT. It yields the protein CASSYERGGSTEAFF.

The rearrangement uses TRBV19 and TRBJ2-2; possible D gene TRBD2, 5 bases. The germline CDR1 and CDR2 sequences are LNHDA and SQIVND (reference sequence). V was trimmed by 4 bases and J by 0 bases, leaving 9 bases between them. The CDR3 is made up of 15 amino acids. The CDR3 coding sequence is TGTGCCAGTAGTACGGACTCCGCGAACACCGGGGAGCTGTTTTTT. It specifies CASSTDSANTGELFF. The full variable domain, rest sourced from reference TRBV19 and TRBJ2-2, is DGGITQSPKYLFRKEGQNVTLSCEQNLNHDAMYWYRQDPGQGLRLIYYSQIVNDFQKGDIAEGYSVSREKKESFPLTVTSAQKNPTAFYLCASSTDSANTGELFFGEGSRLTVL.

Only one count was recorded for this clone. The V call is TRBV7-2, the J call TRBJ2-2; 8 bases are a match to TRBD2. This CDR3 spans 16 amino acids. Losses at the gene ends were 4 bases for V and 4 bases for J; bases not matched to a gene: 8. Germline CDR1 reads SGHTA; CDR2 reads FQGNSA. This chain's CDR3 is CASSSYSGAATGELFF. CDR3 bases: TGTGCCAGCAGCTCCTATAGCGGGGCCGCCACCGGGGAGCTGTTTTTT.

This chain links TRBV5-8 with TRBJ2-3; no firm D call. V lost 0 bases, J lost 12 bases, and 20 bases lay in between. Germline CDR1 SGHTS, CDR2 YDEGEE. The CDR3 loop spans 15 amino acids. CDR3 loop: CASSLEPLTSDLQYF. The CDR3 nucleotides read TGTGCCAGCAGCTTGGAGCCCTTAACTTCTGATCTACAGTATTTT.

The chain uses TRBV25-1 and TRBJ1-2; 11 nucleotides agree with TRBD1. V was clipped by 3 bases and J by 5 bases; unmatched bases: 8. From germline, CDR1 is MGHDK and CDR2 SYGVNS. The CDR3 contains 16 residues. CDR3 nucleotides: TGTGCCAGCAGTGACCCCGGACAGGGGGCTTGGTATGGCTACACCTTC. As protein: CASSDPGQGAWYGYTF.

The rearrangement joins TRBV29-1 to TRBJ1-1, with D tentatively TRBD1 (6 bases). CDR1 is SQVTM, CDR2 ANQGSEA, per germline. Trimming removed 6 bases from V and 3 bases from J, with 14 bases in between. This CDR3 is built from 13 residues. This CDR3 is CSVLRGADTEAFF. CDR3 sequence (DNA): TGCAGCGTCCTACGGGGGGCTGACACTGAAGCTTTCTTT. The full variable domain, completed using reference TRBV29-1 and TRBJ1-1, is SAVISQKPSRDICQRGTSLTIQCQVDSQVTMMFWYRQQPGQSLTLIATANQGSEATYESGFVIDKFPISRPNLTFSTLTVSNMSPEDSSIYLCSVLRGADTEAFFGQGTRLTVV.

This clone was recorded a few times. The chain is built from TRBV5-1 and TRBJ2-2; D is unresolved. The CDR3 runs to 15 residues. V was shortened by 4 bases and J by 4 bases, with 14 bases between the two germline ends. CDR1 and CDR2 (germline): SGHRS, YFSETQ. CDR3 loop: CASSPRAELTGELFF. The CDR3 nucleotides read TGCGCCAGCAGCCCCCGGGCAGAGCTCACCGGGGAGCTGTTTTTT.

V and J are TRBV7-9 and TRBJ1-4; no definite D call. The CDR3 contains 14 residues. Germline CDR1 and CDR2: SEHNR and FQNEAQ (reference sequence). Trimming removed 1 base at V and 6 bases at J, with 9 bases between. The CDR3 loop is CASSLGANDEKLFF. The CDR3, as DNA: TGTGCCAGCAGCTTAGGCGCGAACGATGAAAAACTGTTTTTT.